The T cell receptor (beta chain) under discussion was sequenced for a study of CD8 T cells in ankylosing spondylitis. Whole-study results and caveats: Within matched ankylosing spondylitis synovial fluid, disease-linked clones were reportedly significantly enriched.

This clonotype was counted many times. Its antigen remains unidentified. Per the germline V gene, CDR1 is SGHRS and CDR2 is YFSETQ. CDR3 length equals 11 residues. The germline V and J ends were trimmed by 0 bases and 7 bases, with 5 bases remaining between them. Using quantitative 5'-RACE with molecular barcodes, the authors made TCR beta libraries. TCRdb ran MiXCR on the 5' RACE reads and lists one entry per CDR3 protein. The table lists 250,000 or so distinct CDR3 sequences, about 24% of them singletons, with about 0.6% in the top ten. The source material was blood, either unsorted or a sorted T cell fraction (not recorded which). The chain joins TRBV5-1 to TRBJ2-7, with unresolved D. The receptor was isolated from a male donor with ankylosing spondylitis or in good health (not recorded which). The CDR3: CASSLEREQYF. In DNA form, the CDR3 reads TGCGCCAGCAGCTTGGAGCGAGAGCAGTACTTC.